This T cell receptor (beta chain) was identified during a study of molecular identifiers for immune sequencing clone quantification. Study conclusions and caveats: Same-barcode identical TCR molecules could make highly expanded clones look smaller than they are. Effector cells kept over 99% of their molecules in clones above 20 RNA copies, while naive cells kept under 1% there.

This clonotype was recorded many times. Its antigen is not identified. Both previously described methods and listed TCR primers were employed to make bulk TCR libraries. TCRdb reanalysed the PCR reads using MiXCR and keeps one entry per CDR3 protein. This table has about 320,000 distinct CDR3 sequences, roughly 23% appearing once. The CDR3 runs to 18 residues. The germline V gene has CDR1 SQVTM and CDR2 ANQGSEA. The V segment lost 6 bases and the J segment 0 bases; nucleotides outside the gene matches: 15. As CD8+CD4-CCR7+CD45RA+ cells, naive CD8 T cells were sorted. V gene TRBV29-1 combines with J gene TRBJ2-2; 8 bases map to TRBD1. The source of this sequence is a human donor in good health. Some libraries in this study had Jurkat cell RNA spiked in. Specimen: naive CD8+ T cells from blood, with Jurkat cell RNA spiked in. Subset described: FACS-sorted CD8+CD4-CCR7+CD45RA+ naive T cells. The chain's CDR3 is CSVNDQGALNPNTGELFF. The CDR3 nucleotides are TGCAGCGTGAACGATCAGGGGGCGCTTAATCCGAACACCGGGGAGCTGTTTTTT.